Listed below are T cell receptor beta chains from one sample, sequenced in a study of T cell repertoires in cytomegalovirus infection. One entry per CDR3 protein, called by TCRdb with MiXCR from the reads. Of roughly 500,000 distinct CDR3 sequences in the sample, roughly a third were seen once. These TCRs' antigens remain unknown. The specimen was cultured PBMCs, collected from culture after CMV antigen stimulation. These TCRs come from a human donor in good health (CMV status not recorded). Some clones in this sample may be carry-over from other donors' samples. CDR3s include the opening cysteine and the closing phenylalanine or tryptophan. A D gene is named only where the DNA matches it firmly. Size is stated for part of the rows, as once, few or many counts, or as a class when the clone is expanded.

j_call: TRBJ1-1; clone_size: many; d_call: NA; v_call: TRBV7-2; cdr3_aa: CASSLEWGDLNTEAFF; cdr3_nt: TGTGCCAGCAGCTTAGAATGGGGAGACTTGAACACTGAAGCTTTCTTT
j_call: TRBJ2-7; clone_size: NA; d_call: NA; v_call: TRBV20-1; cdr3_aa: CSAIVVQTSYEQYF; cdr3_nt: TGCAGTGCTATCGTTGTACAGACTTCCTACGAGCAGTACTTC
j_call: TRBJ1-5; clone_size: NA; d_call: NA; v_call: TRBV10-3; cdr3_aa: CAIKGTGNQPQHF; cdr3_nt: TGTGCCATCAAGGGGACCGGGAATCAGCCCCAGCATTTT
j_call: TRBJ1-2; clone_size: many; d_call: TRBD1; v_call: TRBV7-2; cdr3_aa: CASSFPGQSYGYTF; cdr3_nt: TGTGCCAGCAGCTTCCCGGGACAGTCCTATGGCTACACCTTC
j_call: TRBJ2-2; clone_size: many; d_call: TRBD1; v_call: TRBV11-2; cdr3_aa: CASSRGQGRTGELFF; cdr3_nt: TGTGCCAGCAGCCGGGGACAGGGTCGAACCGGGGAGCTGTTTTTT
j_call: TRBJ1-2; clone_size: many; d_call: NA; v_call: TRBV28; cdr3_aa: CASSLSVDPDGYTF; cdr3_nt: TGTGCCAGCAGTTTATCCGTGGATCCCGACGGCTACACCTTC
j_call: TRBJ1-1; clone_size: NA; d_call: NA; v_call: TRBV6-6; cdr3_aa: CASSHSTGEAFF; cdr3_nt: TGTGCCAGCAGCCACTCCACGGGTGAAGCTTTCTTT
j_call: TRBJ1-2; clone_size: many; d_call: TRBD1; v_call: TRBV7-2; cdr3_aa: CASSYAQGLNYGYTF; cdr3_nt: TGTGCCAGCAGCTATGCACAGGGGCTGAACTATGGCTACACCTTC
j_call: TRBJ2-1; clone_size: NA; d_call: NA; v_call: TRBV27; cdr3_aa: CASTSVTRDNEQFF; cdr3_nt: TGTGCCAGCACCTCGGTCACCCGTGACAATGAGCAGTTCTTC
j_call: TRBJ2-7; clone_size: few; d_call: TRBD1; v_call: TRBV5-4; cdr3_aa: CASSPTGLGEQYF; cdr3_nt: TGTGCCAGCAGCCCGACAGGGCTGGGTGAGCAGTACTTC
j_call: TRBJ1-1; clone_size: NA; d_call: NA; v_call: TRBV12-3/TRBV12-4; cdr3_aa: CASTPWGTEAFF; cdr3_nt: TGTGCCAGCACCCCATGGGGGACTGAAGCTTTCTTT
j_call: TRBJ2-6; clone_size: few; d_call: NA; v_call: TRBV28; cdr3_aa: CASFSGANVLTF; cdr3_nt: TGTGCCAGCTTCTCTGGGGCCAACGTCCTGACTTTC
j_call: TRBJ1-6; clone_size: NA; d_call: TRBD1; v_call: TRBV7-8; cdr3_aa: CASSSQGGPTSPLHF; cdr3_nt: TGTGCCAGCAGCTCCCAGGGGGGTCCCACTTCACCCCTCCACTTT
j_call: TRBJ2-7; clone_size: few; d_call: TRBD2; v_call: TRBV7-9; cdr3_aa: CASSPTSGRAGNEQYF; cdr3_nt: TGTGCCAGCAGCCCAACTAGCGGGAGGGCCGGGAACGAGCAGTACTTC
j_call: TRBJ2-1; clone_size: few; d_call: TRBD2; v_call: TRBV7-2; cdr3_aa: CASGSGALYNEQFF; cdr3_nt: TGTGCCAGCGGTAGCGGGGCGCTTTACAATGAGCAGTTCTTC
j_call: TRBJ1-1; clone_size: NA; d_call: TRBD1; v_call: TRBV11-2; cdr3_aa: CASSLVPGGLSEAFF; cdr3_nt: TGTGCCAGCAGCTTAGTCCCAGGGGGCTTGTCTGAAGCTTTCTTT
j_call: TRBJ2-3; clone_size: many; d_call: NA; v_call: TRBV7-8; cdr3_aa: CASSRPGVWDTQYF; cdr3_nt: TGTGCCAGCAGCCGACCAGGGGTTTGGGATACGCAGTATTTT
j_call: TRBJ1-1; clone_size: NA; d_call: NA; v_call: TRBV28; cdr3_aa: CASRTSRDMNTEAFF; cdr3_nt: TGTGCCAGCAGAACCTCCCGGGACATGAACACTGAAGCTTTCTTT
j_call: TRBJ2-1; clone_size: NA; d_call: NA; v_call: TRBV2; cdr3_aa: CATRSSEQFF; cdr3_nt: TGTGCCACCCGATCATCTGAGCAGTTCTTC
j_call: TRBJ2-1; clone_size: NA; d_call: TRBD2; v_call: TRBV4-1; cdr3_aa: CASNTGLAGMDEQFF; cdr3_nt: TGCGCCAGCAATACGGGCCTAGCGGGAATGGATGAGCAGTTCTTC
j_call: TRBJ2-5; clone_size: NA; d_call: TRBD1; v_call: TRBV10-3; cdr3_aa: CAISGQTGETQYF; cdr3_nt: TGTGCCATCAGTGGACAGACAGGGGAGACCCAGTACTTC
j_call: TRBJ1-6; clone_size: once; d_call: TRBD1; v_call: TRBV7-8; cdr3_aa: CASSWGQGGGNSPLHF; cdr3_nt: TGTGCCAGCAGCTGGGGACAGGGGGGTGGTAATTCACCCCTCCACTTT
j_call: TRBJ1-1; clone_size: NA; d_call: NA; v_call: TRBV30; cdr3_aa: CAWSAGTTTEAFF; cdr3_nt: TGTGCCTGGAGTGCTGGGACAACAACTGAAGCTTTCTTT
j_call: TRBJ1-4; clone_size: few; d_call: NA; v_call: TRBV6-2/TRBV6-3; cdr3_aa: CASSQTTDRIF; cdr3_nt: TGTGCCAGCAGTCAGACGACAGACCGGATTTTT
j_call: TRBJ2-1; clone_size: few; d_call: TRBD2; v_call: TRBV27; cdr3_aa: CASSSLSSGISYNEQFF; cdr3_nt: TGTGCCAGCAGTTCCCTTAGTAGCGGGATCTCCTACAATGAGCAGTTCTTC
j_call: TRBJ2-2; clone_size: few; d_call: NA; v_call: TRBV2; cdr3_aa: CASRAGFGSGELFF; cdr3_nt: TGTGCCAGCAGGGCCGGTTTCGGGTCCGGGGAGCTGTTTTTT
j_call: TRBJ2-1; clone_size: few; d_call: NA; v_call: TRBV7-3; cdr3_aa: CASSRRPGEFDEQFF; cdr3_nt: TGTGCCAGCAGCCGCCGTCCGGGAGAATTCGATGAGCAGTTCTTC
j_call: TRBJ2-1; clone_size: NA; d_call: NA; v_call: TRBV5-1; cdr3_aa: CASSPSGPGGAQFF; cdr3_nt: TGCGCCAGCAGCCCTTCGGGTCCCGGAGGAGCGCAGTTCTTC
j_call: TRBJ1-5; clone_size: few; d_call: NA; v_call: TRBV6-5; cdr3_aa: CASSYGTGSNQPQHF; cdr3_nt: TGTGCCAGCAGTTACGGAACAGGTAGTAATCAGCCCCAGCATTTT
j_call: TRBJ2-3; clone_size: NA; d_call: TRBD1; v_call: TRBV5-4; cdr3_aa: CASSHPTGGSGEDTQYF; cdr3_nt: TGTGCCAGCAGTCACCCAACAGGGGGCTCGGGAGAAGATACGCAGTATTTT
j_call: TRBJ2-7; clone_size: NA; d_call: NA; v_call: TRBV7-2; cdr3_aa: CASSLGYGIDEQYF; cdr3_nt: TGTGCCAGCAGCTTAGGATACGGAATCGACGAGCAGTACTTC
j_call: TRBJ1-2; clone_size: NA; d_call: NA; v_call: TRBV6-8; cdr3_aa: CASSYHLTYGYTF; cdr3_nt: TGTGCCAGCAGTTACCACCTGACATACGGCTACACCTTC
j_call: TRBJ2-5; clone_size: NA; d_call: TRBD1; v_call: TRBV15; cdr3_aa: CATSRQGSQETQYF; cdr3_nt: TGTGCCACCTCGCGACAGGGGTCCCAAGAGACCCAGTACTTC
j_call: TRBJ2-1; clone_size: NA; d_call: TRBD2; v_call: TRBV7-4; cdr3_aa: CASTLLTGGRNEQFF; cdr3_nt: TGTGCCAGCACCTTACTGACGGGAGGTAGGAATGAGCAGTTCTTC
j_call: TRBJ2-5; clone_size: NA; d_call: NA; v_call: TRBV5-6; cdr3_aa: CASSLVVQLETQYF; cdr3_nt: TGTGCCAGCAGCTTGGTGGTCCAATTGGAGACCCAGTACTTC
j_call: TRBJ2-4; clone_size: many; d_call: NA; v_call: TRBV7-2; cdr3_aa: CASSFVGRLAKNIQYF; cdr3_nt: TGTGCCAGCAGCTTCGTCGGACGACTAGCCAAAAACATTCAGTACTTC